A selection of T cell receptor beta chains follows, all from one sample in a study of blood T cell repertoires in COVID-19. Libraries were prepared by immunoSEQ multiplex PCR; TCRdb keeps only in-frame clonotypes and omits some of them. Of some 350,000 clones listed, 75% to 90% were seen once; the top ten hold more than 0.8%. Sequencing input: PBMCs or T cells enriched from blood (not recorded which). The receptor set was obtained from a man aged 18 to 29 who had recovered from COVID-19. Each CDR3 is given with its conserved first and last residue. D genes are given only for firm matches. The size entry is marked missing in some rows and otherwise reads once, few, many or a size class.

V	J	size	D	CDR3	DNA
TRBV27	TRBJ1-6	.	.	CASSIVGPQEPLHF	TGTGCCAGCAGTATAGTTGGGCCCCAGGAACCCCTCCACTTT
TRBV18	TRBJ1-5	.	TRBD1	CASTSKTGSQPQHF	TGTGCCAGCACGTCCAAGACAGGGAGTCAGCCCCAGCATTTT
TRBV28	TRBJ1-2	.	TRBD1	CASSSQRNRGGHYGYTF	TGTGCCAGCAGTTCCCAGCGAAACAGGGGGGGCCACTATGGCTACACCTTC
TRBV5-1	TRBJ1-5	.	TRBD1	CASSQQGGDNQPQHF	TGCGCCAGCAGCCAACAGGGGGGAGACAATCAGCCCCAGCATTTT
TRBV10-3	TRBJ2-2	.	TRBD2	CAISPLGTKVNTGELFF	TGTGCCATCAGTCCCTTGGGGACTAAGGTGAACACCGGGGAGCTGTTTTTT
TRBV6-5	TRBJ1-5	.	.	CASSLDRQNQPQHF	TGTGCCAGCAGTCTCGACCGACAGAATCAGCCCCAGCATTTT
TRBV3-1/TRBV3-2	TRBJ2-1	.	TRBD2	CASSHQRESSYNEQFF	TGTGCCAGCAGCCACCAGCGGGAGAGCTCCTACAATGAGCAGTTCTTC
TRBV19	TRBJ1-1	.	TRBD1	CASSIGSRQGVNTEAFF	TGTGCCAGTAGTATCGGGAGTCGACAGGGGGTGAACACTGAAGCTTTCTTT
TRBV11-3	TRBJ2-2	.	TRBD1	CASSLGQGRTGELFF	TGTGCCAGCAGCTTGGGACAGGGAAGAACCGGGGAGCTGTTTTTT
TRBV29-1	TRBJ2-3	.	.	CSVEWRLTDTQYF	TGCAGCGTTGAGTGGCGGCTCACAGATACGCAGTATTTT
TRBV18	TRBJ1-6	.	TRBD1	CASSQTPKGQYNSPLHF	TGTGCCAGCTCGCAAACACCAAAGGGACAGTATAATTCACCCCTCCACTTT
TRBV19	TRBJ2-3	.	.	CASSWGIRGLDTQYF	TGTGCCAGTAGCTGGGGTATTAGGGGATTGGATACGCAGTATTTT
TRBV3-1/TRBV3-2	TRBJ1-2	.	TRBD1	CASSLQGANYGYTF	TGTGCCAGCAGCCTCCAGGGGGCGAACTATGGCTACACCTTC
TRBV12-3/TRBV12-4	TRBJ2-7	once	.	CASSYGYEQYF	TGTGCCAGCAGCTACGGCTACGAGCAGTACTTC
TRBV19	TRBJ2-2	.	.	CASSPILETSNTGELFF	TGTGCCAGTAGTCCGATTCTGGAGACTTCGAACACCGGGGAGCTGTTTTTT
TRBV6-6	TRBJ2-7	.	.	CASSGRSPSYEQYF	TGTGCCAGCAGCGGGAGATCCCCGTCCTACGAGCAGTACTTC
TRBV7-6	TRBJ1-1	.	.	CASSLESPGVYTEAFF	TGTGCCAGCAGCTTAGAAAGCCCGGGGGTTTACACTGAAGCTTTCTTT
TRBV6-5	TRBJ2-1	once	TRBD2	CASSYQGRGGHNEQFF	TGTGCCAGCAGTTACCAGGGGCGGGGGGGCCACAATGAGCAGTTCTTC
TRBV28	TRBJ1-1	.	.	CASSGSTAYTEAFF	TGTGCCAGCAGTGGCTCGACAGCCTACACTGAAGCTTTCTTT
TRBV6-5	TRBJ1-2	.	TRBD1	CASRGDRGLLGYTF	TGTGCCAGCAGGGGTGACAGGGGGCTCTTGGGCTACACCTTC